The TCR beta chain described here comes from a study of OX40 agonist ivuxolimab in advanced cancers. Samples of blood were obtained at baseline, on cycle 4 day 1, and on cycle 7 day 1. The protocol was immunoSEQ multiplex PCR, while the TCRdb copy is restricted to in-frame clones and leaves out a portion. In the table there are tens of thousands of clones, almost 85% of which are singletons. There are 18 residues in the CDR3. Germline values: CDR1 KGHSH, CDR2 LQKENI. V lost 1 base, J lost 1 base, and 20 bases lay in between. The specimen comprised CD4+ or CD8+ T cells sorted from blood, sampled in a trial of the OX40 agonist ivuxolimab. The sequence was collected from an adult with an advanced solid tumor such as melanoma, head and neck, liver or kidney cancer. The chain recombines TRBV18 with TRBJ2-7, with a possible D match to TRBD1 (5 bases). The CDR3 protein is CASSPRIPGSPNSYEQYV. CDR3 coding DNA: TGTGCCAGCTCACCACGTATTCCAGGGTCCCCTAATTCCTACGAGCAGTACGTC.